These T cell receptor beta chains were read from a single sample in a study of STAT5B mutations in CD4+ large granular lymphocyte leukemia. Libraries were prepared by immunoSEQ multiplex PCR; TCRdb keeps only in-frame clonotypes and omits some of them. This table holds nearly 30,000 clones, 65% to 80% found once. The sequencing sample was made of CD4+ T cells from blood buffy coats. These receptors all stem from a human donor in good health. Each CDR3 is given with its conserved first and last residue. The D gene is left open where the match is weak. Clone size is shown for a subset of rows, as once, few, many or a class of expanded clone.

v_gene	j_gene	d_gene	abundance	CDR3aa	CDR3nt
TRBV5-4	TRBJ2-5	-	-	CASSSGLWGAEETQYF	TGTGCCAGCAGCTCTGGGCTTTGGGGGGCTGAGGAGACCCAGTACTTC
TRBV5-8	TRBJ1-2	-	-	CASSVRIPDSGYTF	TGTGCCAGCAGCGTGAGGATCCCGGACTCGGGCTACACCTTC
TRBV7-2	TRBJ1-2	-	-	CASSLVLQGLTINYGYTF	TGTGCCAGCAGCTTAGTTTTACAGGGACTAACGATTAACTATGGCTACACCTTC
TRBV7-2	TRBJ2-3	TRBD2	-	CASSLVGGGAQDTQYF	TGTGCCAGCAGCTTAGTAGGCGGGGGGGCCCAAGATACGCAGTATTTT
TRBV2	TRBJ1-5	TRBD1	once	CASKTGQGQGPQHF	TGTGCCAGCAAAACAGGACAGGGCCAAGGTCCCCAGCATTTT
TRBV2	TRBJ1-6	-	-	CASSIARHSPLHF	TGTGCCAGCAGTATAGCCCGACATTCACCCCTCCACTTT
TRBV5-1	TRBJ1-1	TRBD1	-	CASSLTLTQGAEAFF	TGCGCCAGCAGCTTGACCCTAACTCAGGGGGCTGAAGCTTTCTTT
TRBV25-1	TRBJ2-1	TRBD2	-	CASSAPTSGGRDEQFF	TGTGCCAGCAGTGCCCCGACTAGCGGGGGCCGCGATGAGCAGTTCTTC
TRBV6-5	TRBJ1-1	-	once	CASSFFTEAFF	TGTGCCAGCAGTTTCTTCACTGAAGCTTTCTTT
TRBV25-1	TRBJ1-6	-	-	CASRDQGTNSPLHF	TGTGCCAGCAGAGATCAGGGGACTAATTCACCCCTCCACTTT
TRBV10-2	TRBJ1-2	-	-	CASSESDGNYGYTF	TGCGCCAGCAGTGAGTCAGACGGCAACTATGGCTACACCTTC
TRBV19	TRBJ1-5	TRBD1	once	CASSMGTGLSSNQPQHF	TGTGCCAGTAGTATGGGGACAGGGTTATCGAGCAATCAGCCCCAGCATTTT
TRBV19	TRBJ1-4	-	-	CASLPSGVANEKLFF	TGTGCCAGCCTACCGTCGGGGGTGGCTAATGAAAAACTGTTTTTT
TRBV18	TRBJ1-1	-	-	CASSRSGGKNTEAFF	TGTGCCAGCTCCCGGAGTGGTGGCAAGAACACTGAAGCTTTCTTT
TRBV7-2	TRBJ2-4	-	-	CASSAGIMAKNIQYF	TGTGCCAGCAGCGCAGGGATAATGGCCAAAAACATTCAGTACTTC
TRBV18	TRBJ2-3	-	-	CASSPRAGGTDTQYF	TGTGCCAGCTCACCCCGGGCAGGGGGCACAGATACGCAGTATTTT
TRBV10-3	TRBJ2-1	TRBD2	-	CAISGLSSGGAENNEQFF	TGTGCCATCAGTGGCCTTTCTAGCGGGGGGGCCGAGAACAATGAGCAGTTCTTC
TRBV28	TRBJ1-2	-	-	CASSSLTAIPVNYGYTF	TGTGCCAGCAGTTCCCTGACAGCCATTCCCGTTAACTATGGCTACACCTTC
TRBV9	TRBJ2-7	-	-	CASSAVPQREQYF	TGTGCCAGCAGCGCCGTTCCCCAGAGGGAGCAGTACTTC
TRBV6-1	TRBJ2-7	TRBD1	-	CASSDRNRGSYEQYF	TGTGCCAGCAGTGATCGGAACAGGGGCTCCTACGAGCAGTACTTC
TRBV7-2	TRBJ2-7	-	-	CASSLEVGEQYF	TGTGCCAGCAGCTTAGAGGTAGGCGAGCAGTACTTC
TRBV7-2	TRBJ2-3	TRBD2	-	CASSWVAGEITDTQYF	TGTGCCAGCAGCTGGGTAGCGGGGGAGATCACAGATACGCAGTATTTT
TRBV7-2	TRBJ1-6	-	-	CASSRVQGVYSPLHF	TGTGCCAGCAGCCGTGTACAGGGAGTTTATTCACCCCTCCACTTT
TRBV6-1	TRBJ1-1	-	-	CASSEAWGSEAFF	TGTGCCAGCAGTGAAGCCTGGGGGTCTGAAGCTTTCTTT
TRBV6-5	TRBJ1-6	-	-	CASSYSGLALHF	TGTGCCAGCAGTTACAGCGGTTTAGCCCTCCACTTT
TRBV10-3	TRBJ2-7	-	-	CAISEKSYEQYF	TGTGCCATCAGTGAAAAGAGCTACGAGCAGTACTTC
TRBV19	TRBJ2-1	TRBD2	-	CASSVDGGSYNEQFF	TGTGCCAGTAGTGTGGACGGGGGGTCCTACAATGAGCAGTTCTTC
TRBV10-3	TRBJ2-7	TRBD1	-	CAISAGQGANYEQYF	TGTGCCATCAGCGCCGGACAGGGGGCTAACTACGAGCAGTACTTC
TRBV29-1	TRBJ1-2	-	-	CSVQFGQMNYGYTF	TGCAGCGTTCAATTCGGACAGATGAACTATGGCTACACCTTC
TRBV27	TRBJ2-7	-	-	CASSGLGPPKAYEQYF	TGTGCCAGCAGTGGGCTGGGGCCTCCTAAAGCCTACGAGCAGTACTTC
TRBV19	TRBJ1-1	TRBD1	-	CASSPRDRNTEAFF	TGTGCCAGTAGTCCCCGGGACAGAAACACTGAAGCTTTCTTT
TRBV5-4	TRBJ1-2	-	-	CASSLAGQDYGYTF	TGTGCCAGCAGCTTGGCGGGGCAGGACTATGGCTACACCTTC
TRBV29-1	TRBJ2-1	TRBD2	-	CSAGRGLVYNEQFF	TGCAGCGCCGGAAGGGGACTAGTCTACAATGAGCAGTTCTTC
TRBV27	TRBJ1-4	-	few	CASSLVFVSATNEKLFF	TGTGCCAGCAGTTTAGTTTTCGTGTCGGCAACTAATGAAAAACTGTTTTTT
TRBV6-5	TRBJ2-5	-	-	CASSPGANTETQYF	TGTGCCAGCAGTCCGGGAGCCAACACCGAGACCCAGTACTTC